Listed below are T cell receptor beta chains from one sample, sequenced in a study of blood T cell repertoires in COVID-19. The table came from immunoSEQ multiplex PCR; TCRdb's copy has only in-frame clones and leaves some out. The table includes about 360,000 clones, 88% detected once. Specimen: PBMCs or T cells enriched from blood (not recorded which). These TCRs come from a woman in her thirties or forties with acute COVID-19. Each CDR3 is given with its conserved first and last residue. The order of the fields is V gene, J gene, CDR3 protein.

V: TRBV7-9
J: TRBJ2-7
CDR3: CASSPPERVDEQYF

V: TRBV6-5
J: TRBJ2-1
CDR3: CASVAVIEQFF

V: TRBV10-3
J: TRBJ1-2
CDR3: CAISEGGSSGYTF

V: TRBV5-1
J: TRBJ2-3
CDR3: CASSTTSIGTDTQYF

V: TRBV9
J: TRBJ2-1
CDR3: CASSLGQSSYNEQFF

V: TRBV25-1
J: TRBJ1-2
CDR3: CASSEFLGDGYTF

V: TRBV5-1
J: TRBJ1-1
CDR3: CASSFGDYTEAFF

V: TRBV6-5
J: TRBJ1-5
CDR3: CASHGQLSQPQHF

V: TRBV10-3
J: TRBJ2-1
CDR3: CAISAGLAGYNEQFF

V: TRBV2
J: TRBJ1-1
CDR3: CASSAARGRTEAFF

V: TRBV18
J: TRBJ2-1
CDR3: CASSRNNEQFF

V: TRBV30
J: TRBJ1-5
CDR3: CAWSRTGGDQPQHF

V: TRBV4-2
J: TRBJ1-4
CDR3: CASSQEVTGGYEKLFF

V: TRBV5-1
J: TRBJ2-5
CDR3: CASPKYTSTGLETQYF

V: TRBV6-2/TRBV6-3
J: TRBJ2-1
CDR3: CASSRTGAYNEQFF

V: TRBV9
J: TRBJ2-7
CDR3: CASSGGQGRSYEQYF

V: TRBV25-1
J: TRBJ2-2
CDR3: CASTGDRGMSGELFF

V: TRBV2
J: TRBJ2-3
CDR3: CASSEVLAGSGSQYF

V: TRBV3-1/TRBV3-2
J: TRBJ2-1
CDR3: CASSLAGGSYNEQFF

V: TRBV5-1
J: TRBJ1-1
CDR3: CASSSTGRTEAFF

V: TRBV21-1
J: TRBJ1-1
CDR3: CASSGTGRTEAFF

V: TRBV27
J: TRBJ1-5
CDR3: CASYDSGGPQHF

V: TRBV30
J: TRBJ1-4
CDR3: CAWSAGSGDEKLFF

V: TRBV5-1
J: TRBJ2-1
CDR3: CASSSGTSGGIDEQFF

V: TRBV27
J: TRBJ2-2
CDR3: CASSLAQTGPSLAGELFF

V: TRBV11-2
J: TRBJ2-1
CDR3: CASSLDGGSYNEQFF

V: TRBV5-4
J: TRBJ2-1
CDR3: CASSKAPTGDYNEQFF

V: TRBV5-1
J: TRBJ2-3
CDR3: CASGLGGTDTQYF

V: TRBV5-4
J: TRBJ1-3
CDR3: CASSLPGNSGNTIYF

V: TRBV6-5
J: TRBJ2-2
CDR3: CASRRQGNTGELFF

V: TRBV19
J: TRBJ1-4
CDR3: CASSIRQGWKLFF

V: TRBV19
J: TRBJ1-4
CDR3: CASSATGGAGEKLFF

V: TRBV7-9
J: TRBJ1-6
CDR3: CASRHTQSSYNSPLHF

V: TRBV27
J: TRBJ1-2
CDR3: CASSQGDYYGYTF

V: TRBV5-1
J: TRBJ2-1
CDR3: CASSLDPELYNEQFF

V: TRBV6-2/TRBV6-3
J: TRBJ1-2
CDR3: CASSFQGDYGYTF

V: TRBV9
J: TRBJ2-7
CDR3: CASSVASGGLYEQYF

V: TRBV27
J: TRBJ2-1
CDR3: CASSLRINRDDEQFF

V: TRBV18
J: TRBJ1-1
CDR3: CASSRNRETEAFF

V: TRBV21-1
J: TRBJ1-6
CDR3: CASSKGTGNSPLHF

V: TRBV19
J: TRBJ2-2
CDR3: CASSKSALGGPPGELFF

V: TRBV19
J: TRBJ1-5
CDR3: CASNPVSNQPQHF

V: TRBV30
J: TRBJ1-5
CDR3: CAWSPLGQGPNQPQHF

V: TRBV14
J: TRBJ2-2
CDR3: CASSQQGQGYGGELFF

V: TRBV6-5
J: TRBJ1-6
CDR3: CASSRRDRDSSPLHF

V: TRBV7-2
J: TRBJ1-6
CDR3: CASRGQAGTYNSPLHF

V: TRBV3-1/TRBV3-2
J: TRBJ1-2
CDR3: CASSQDQRTGSGGYTF

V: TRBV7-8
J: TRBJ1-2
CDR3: CASSLGQGALFDGYTF

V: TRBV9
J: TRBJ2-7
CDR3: CASSDPGQGTYEQYF

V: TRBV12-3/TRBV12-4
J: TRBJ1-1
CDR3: CASRTSNTEAFF

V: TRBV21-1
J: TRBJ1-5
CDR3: CASSTSPGQTTNQPQHF

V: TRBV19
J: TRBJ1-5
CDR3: CASSGQGGQPQHF

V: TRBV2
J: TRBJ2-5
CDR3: CASSLGLAGTQETQYF

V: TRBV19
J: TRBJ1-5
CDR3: CASKGTWKGGPQHF

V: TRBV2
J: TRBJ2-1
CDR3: CASSVLTSGSSYNEQFF

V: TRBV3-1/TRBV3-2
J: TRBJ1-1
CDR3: CASSQGDRTEAFF

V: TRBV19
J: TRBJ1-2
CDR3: CATAGREGGYTF

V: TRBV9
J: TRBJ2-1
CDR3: CASSEGAGGFGNEQFF